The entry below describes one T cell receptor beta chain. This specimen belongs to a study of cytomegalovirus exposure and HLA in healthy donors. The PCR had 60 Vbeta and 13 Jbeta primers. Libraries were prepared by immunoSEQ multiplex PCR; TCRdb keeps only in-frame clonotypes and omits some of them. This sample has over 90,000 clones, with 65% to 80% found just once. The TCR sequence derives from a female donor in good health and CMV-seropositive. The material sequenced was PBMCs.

The CDR3 DNA sequence: TGTGCCAGCAGCCTTACAGGGCCCCAGCCCCAGCATTTT. It yields the protein CASSLTGPQPQHF. The chain joins TRBV7-9 to TRBJ1-5; TRBD1 might be the D (6 bases). The V end was cut by 5 bases, the J end by 7 bases, with 12 bases between. This CDR3 contains 13 residues. Germline V lookup: CDR1 SEHNR, CDR2 FQNEAQ (reference sequence). Combining the CDR3 with reference TRBV7-9 and TRBJ1-5 gives the whole variable domain DTGVSQNPRHKITKRGQNVTFRCDPISEHNRLYWYRQTLGQGPEFLTYFQNEAQLEKSRLLSDRFSAERPKGSFSTLEIQRTEQGDSAMYLCASSLTGPQPQHFGDGTRLSIL.